This paragraph covers one T cell receptor beta chain sequence. Its target antigen remains unknown. Per-base quality was not reported, and no clone a single base away is much larger than it. This sample stems from a study of blood T cell repertoires in COVID-19 (TCRdb year 2020). For the study in its entirety: Samples from collaborators originated in the United States, Italy and Spain and spanned both the acute and convalescent phases of COVID-19. The material from the prospective study consisted of cDNA or gDNA derived from T cells, B-cell-depleted T cells, or PBMCs. Deeply sampled blood TCRbeta repertoires from subjects exposed to, actively infected with, or recovered from COVID-19 were included in the dataset. A freely available public database, intended as a resource for researchers studying the immune response to SARS-CoV-2, is where the repertoires were released. Samples came from the ongoing ImmuneRACE study (first 160 participants) plus 1,254 subjects from 6 global collaborators. The sample metadata nearly always contained a de-identified subject ID, COVID-19 status, age in years and sex. HLA class I and class II types, where available, came from metadata supplied by the sample provider rather than from assay-based typing.

Inclusive of the bounding cysteine and phenylalanine, the CDR3 is 12 residues long. Left in the record is the CDR3 DNA by itself, 36 bases read in frame from the first base. From the germline V gene, CDR1 is SGHRS and CDR2 is YFSETQ. Relative to germline, V is 4 bases shorter and J is 2 bases shorter, with 6 bases between their ends. Collaborating institutions collected whole blood in K2EDTA tubes following their own protocols. Collaborator samples were shipped for TCRbeta analysis as frozen whole blood, isolated PBMCs, or DNA extracted from either sample type. The immunoSEQ Assay, a bias-controlled multiplex PCR, was used to amplify TCRbeta CDR3 regions from genomic DNA. Concerning the study's data processing: The number of nucleated cells in each sample was estimated from the amplification of reference gene primers within the assay. To quantify the absolute abundance of each unique TCRbeta CDR3 rearrangement, sequence reads were collapsed and filtered. Productive Simpson clonality was computed per sample as the square root of Simpson's diversity index over productive rearrangements. This immuneACCESS table, as held by TCRdb, lists in-frame sequences with V and J called but not all clones. Of the missing ones, under half trace to an unresolved V gene in checked studies; the others have no known cause. The V and J calls and the clone size are those of that table, but D and trimming were determined from the DNA. This sample comprises 150,000 to 200,000 clones, approximately 90% of them detected only once. Approximately 3.3% of the sample is in the top ten clones.

Summary of the overall study and its limitations: The amount of clinical and demographic metadata varied by source and participant and was provided uncurated.

The sequenced sample was peripheral blood. This receptor chain uses TRBV5-1 and TRBJ1-2, with the D segment identity uncertain. The sequence was collected from a man younger than 30 with active or convalescent COVID-19. The CDR3 is CASSGGNYGYTF. The nucleotide sequence is TGCGCCAGCAGCGGAGGGAACTATGGCTACACCTTC.